This TCR beta chain was sequenced in a study of T-cell reconstitution after alpha-beta-depleted transplantation in children. This clonotype was observed at least ten times. Preparing the TCRbeta library involved the use of unique molecular identifiers. TCRdb independently ran MiXCR on the PCR reads; one entry per CDR3 protein. The sample shows approximately 83,000 distinct CDR3 sequences, roughly 8.8% of them seen only once. Sequenced material: PBMCs from the stem cell graft donor, taken from the stem cell graft. The clonotype originates from a human donor who donated a stem cell graft to a child with congenital amegakaryocytic thrombocytopenia.

CDR3: CSARRLAGTKETQYF. The DNA for the CDR3 is TGCAGTGCCCGACGACTAGCGGGTACGAAAGAGACCCAGTACTTC. The V call is TRBV20-1, the J call TRBJ2-5, with 10 bases matching TRBD2. Germline trimming cut 6 bases from V and 3 bases from J; bases unmatched to any gene: 10. The CDR3 loop spans 15 amino acids. CDR1 is DFQATT and CDR2 is SNEGSKA in the germline V gene (reference sequence).